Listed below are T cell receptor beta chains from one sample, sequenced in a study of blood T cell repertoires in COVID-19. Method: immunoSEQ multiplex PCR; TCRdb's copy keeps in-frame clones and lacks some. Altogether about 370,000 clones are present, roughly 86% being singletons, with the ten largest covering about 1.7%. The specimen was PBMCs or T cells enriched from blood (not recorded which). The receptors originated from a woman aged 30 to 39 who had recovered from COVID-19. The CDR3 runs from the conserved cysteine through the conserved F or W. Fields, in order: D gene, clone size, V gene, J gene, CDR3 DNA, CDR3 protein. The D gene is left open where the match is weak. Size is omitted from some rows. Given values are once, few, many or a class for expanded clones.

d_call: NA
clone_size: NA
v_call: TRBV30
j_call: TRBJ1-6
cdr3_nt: TGTGCCTGGAGTGCCGGGACACAAAAGAATTTAAATTCACCCCTCCACTTT
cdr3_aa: CAWSAGTQKNLNSPLHF

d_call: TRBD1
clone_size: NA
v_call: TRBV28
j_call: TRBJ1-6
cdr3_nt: TGTGCCAGCAGTTTACGGGACAGACTGAATTCACCCCTCCACTTT
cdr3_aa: CASSLRDRLNSPLHF

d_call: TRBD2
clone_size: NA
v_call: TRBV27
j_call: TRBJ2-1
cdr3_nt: TGTGCCAGCAGTCAATATAGCGGGAGTACAGTTGAGCAGTTCTTC
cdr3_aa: CASSQYSGSTVEQFF

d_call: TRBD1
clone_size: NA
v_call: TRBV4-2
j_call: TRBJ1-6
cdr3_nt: TGTGCCAGCAGCCAAGTGGACAGGGGAGTGTCACCCCTCCACTTT
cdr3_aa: CASSQVDRGVSPLHF

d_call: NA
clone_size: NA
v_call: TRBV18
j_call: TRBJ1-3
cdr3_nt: TGTGCCAGCTCACCACAAACAGCTAACACCATATATTTT
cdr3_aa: CASSPQTANTIYF

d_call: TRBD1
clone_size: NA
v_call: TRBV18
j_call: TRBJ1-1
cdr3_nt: TGTGCCAGCTCACCCGAGACAGGGAGGAACACTGAAGCTTTCTTT
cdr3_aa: CASSPETGRNTEAFF

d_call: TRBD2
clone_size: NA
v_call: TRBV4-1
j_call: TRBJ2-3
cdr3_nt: TGCGCCAGCAGCCAAATGTTTTCCGGCGGGAGGGCCAAAGATACGCAGTATTTT
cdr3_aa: CASSQMFSGGRAKDTQYF

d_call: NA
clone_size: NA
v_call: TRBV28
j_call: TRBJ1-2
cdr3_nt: TGTGCCAGCAGTTACAGAAACTATGGCTACACCTTC
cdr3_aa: CASSYRNYGYTF

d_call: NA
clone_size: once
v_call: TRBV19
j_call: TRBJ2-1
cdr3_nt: TGTGCCAGTAGTATAAGAGGGAATGAGCAGTTCTTC
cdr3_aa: CASSIRGNEQFF

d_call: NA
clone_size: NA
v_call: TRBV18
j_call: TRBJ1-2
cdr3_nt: TGTGCCAGCTCACCTAAGTTAGGGGAAAATGGCTACACCTTC
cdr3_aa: CASSPKLGENGYTF

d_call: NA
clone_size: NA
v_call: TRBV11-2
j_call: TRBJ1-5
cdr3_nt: TGTGCCAGCAGCTTAGAGGTCGGACTCAATCAGCCCCAGCATTTT
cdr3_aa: CASSLEVGLNQPQHF

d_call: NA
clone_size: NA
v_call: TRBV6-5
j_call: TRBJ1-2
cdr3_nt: TGTGCCAGCAGGCCCGGTGCTGGCTATGGCTACACCTTC
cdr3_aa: CASRPGAGYGYTF

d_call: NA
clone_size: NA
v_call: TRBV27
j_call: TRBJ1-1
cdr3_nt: TGTGCCAGCAACAAGCAGGGAAGGAACACTGAAGCTTTCTTT
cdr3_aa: CASNKQGRNTEAFF

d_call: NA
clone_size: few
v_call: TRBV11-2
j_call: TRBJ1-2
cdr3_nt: TGTGCCAGCAGCCCTCCATATGCACGTATGGACAGAGACTATCGAGGCTACACCTTC
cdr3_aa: CASSPPYARMDRDYRGYTF

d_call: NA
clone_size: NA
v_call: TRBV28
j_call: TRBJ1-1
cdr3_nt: TGTGCCAGCAGTGTCATGAGACAGAACACTGAAGCTTTCTTT
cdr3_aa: CASSVMRQNTEAFF

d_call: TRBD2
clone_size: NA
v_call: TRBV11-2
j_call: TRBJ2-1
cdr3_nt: TGTGCCAGCAGCTTATACTGGCTAGCGGGGTCCAATGAGCAGTTCTTC
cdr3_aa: CASSLYWLAGSNEQFF

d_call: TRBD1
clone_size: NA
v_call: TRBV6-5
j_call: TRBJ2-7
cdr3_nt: TGTGCCAGCAGTTACTCAAAGGGACAGACGATAAAGCAGTACTTC
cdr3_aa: CASSYSKGQTIKQYF

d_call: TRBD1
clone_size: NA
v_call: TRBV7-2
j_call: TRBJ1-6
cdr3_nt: TGTGCCAGCAGCTTTACCGGGACAGGCGACCCCTCCTATAATTCACCCCTCCACTTT
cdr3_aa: CASSFTGTGDPSYNSPLHF

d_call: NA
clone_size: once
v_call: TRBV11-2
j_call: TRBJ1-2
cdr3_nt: TGTGCCAGCAGCTTAGATTGGGCATTTGAGGGCGGCTACACCTTC
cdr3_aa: CASSLDWAFEGGYTF

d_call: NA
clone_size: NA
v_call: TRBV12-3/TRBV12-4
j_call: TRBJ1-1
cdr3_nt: TGTGCCAGCAGTTTAAACAACAGGGTTGAAGCTTTCTTT
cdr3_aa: CASSLNNRVEAFF

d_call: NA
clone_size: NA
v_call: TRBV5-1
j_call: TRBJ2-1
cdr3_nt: TGCGCCAGCAGCTTGCAGGAATACAATGAGCAGTTCTTC
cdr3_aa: CASSLQEYNEQFF

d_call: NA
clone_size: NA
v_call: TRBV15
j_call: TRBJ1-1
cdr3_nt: TGTGCCACCAGCAGAGAGAACAGTCTGGACACTGAAGCTTTCTTT
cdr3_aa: CATSRENSLDTEAFF

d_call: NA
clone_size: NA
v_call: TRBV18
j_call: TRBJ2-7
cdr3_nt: TGTGCCAGCTCACCGGGGCAGGGAACCTACGAGCAGTACTTC
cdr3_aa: CASSPGQGTYEQYF

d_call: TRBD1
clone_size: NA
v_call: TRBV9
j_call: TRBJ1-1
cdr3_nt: TGTGCCAGCAGCCCCACCGGGACAGGAATGAACACTGAAGCTTTCTTT
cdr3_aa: CASSPTGTGMNTEAFF

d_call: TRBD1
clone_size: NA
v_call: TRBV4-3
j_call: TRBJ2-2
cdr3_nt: TGCGCCAGCAGCCAAGTAGGGGGCGGGCGTCAGGGGCACACCGGGGAGCTGTTTTTT
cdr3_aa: CASSQVGGGRQGHTGELFF

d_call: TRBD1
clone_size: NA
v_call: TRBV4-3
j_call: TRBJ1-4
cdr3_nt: TGCGCCAGCAGCCAAGGGACAGGGGCAGATGAAAAACTGTTTTTT
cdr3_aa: CASSQGTGADEKLFF

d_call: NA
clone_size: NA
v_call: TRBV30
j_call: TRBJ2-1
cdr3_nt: TGTGCCTTAGTACCCCAGCGGCCCTCCTACAATGAGCAGTTCTTC
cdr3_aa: CALVPQRPSYNEQFF

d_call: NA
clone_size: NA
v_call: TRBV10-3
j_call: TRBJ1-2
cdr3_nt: TGTGCCATCAGTGTTCGCCAGGGTAACTATGGCTACACCTTC
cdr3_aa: CAISVRQGNYGYTF

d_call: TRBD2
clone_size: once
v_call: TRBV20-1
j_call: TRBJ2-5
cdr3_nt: TGCAGTGCTAGTAGTAGGGCGGGGGGCTTCCAAGAGACCCAGTACTTC
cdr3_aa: CSASSRAGGFQETQYF

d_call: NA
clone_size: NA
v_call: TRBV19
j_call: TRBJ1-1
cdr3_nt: TGTGCCAGTAGTGCCCGACAGCAAATGAACACTGAAGCTTTCTTT
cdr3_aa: CASSARQQMNTEAFF

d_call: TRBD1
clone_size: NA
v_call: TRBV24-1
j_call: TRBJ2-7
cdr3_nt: TGTGCCACCAGTGATGCGAGACAGGGGGCCGCCTACGAGCAGTACTTC
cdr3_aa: CATSDARQGAAYEQYF

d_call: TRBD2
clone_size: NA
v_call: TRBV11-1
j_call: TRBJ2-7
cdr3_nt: TGTGCCAGCAGCCCTCGAGCGGGAGCCTCCTACGAGCAGTACTTC
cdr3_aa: CASSPRAGASYEQYF

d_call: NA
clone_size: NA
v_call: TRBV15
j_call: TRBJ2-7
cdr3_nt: TGTGCCACCAGGGAGGACAGCGTCTACGAGCAGTACTTC
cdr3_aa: CATREDSVYEQYF

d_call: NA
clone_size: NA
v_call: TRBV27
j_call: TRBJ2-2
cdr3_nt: TGTGCCAGCAGTTTTCCCGCAACTGGGGAGCTGTTTTTT
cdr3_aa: CASSFPATGELFF

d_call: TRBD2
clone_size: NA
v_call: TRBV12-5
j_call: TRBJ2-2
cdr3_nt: TGTGCTAGTGGTTTGGTGGCCCTACTAGCGGCGAACACCGGGGAGCTGTTTTTT
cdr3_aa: CASGLVALLAANTGELFF

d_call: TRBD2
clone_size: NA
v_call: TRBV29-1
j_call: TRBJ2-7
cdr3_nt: TGCAGCGTTGAAGGGGGGGGTTCCGAGCAGTACTTC
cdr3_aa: CSVEGGGSEQYF

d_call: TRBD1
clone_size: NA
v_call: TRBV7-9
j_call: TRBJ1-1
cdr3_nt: TGTGCCAGCAGCTTAGGGACAGGGGTAATGTTTAGGAAAGCTTTCTTT
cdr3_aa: CASSLGTGVMFRKAFF

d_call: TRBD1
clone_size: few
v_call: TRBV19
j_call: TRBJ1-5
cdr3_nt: TGTGCCAGTAGAATCAAGACAGGGTTCAATCAGCCCCAGCATTTT
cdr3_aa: CASRIKTGFNQPQHF

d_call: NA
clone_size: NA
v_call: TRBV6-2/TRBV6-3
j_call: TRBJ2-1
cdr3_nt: TGTGCCAGCAGTTACTCGAGGGCAGGGGACAATGAGCAGTTCTTC
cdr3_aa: CASSYSRAGDNEQFF

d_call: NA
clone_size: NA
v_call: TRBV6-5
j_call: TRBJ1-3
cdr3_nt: TGTGCCAGCAGAAGGGGCATTGGAAACACCATATATTTT
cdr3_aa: CASRRGIGNTIYF

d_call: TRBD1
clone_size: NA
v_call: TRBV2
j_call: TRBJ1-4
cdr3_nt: TGTGCCTCGGGACAGGGGAATGAAAAACTGTTTTTT
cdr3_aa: CASGQGNEKLFF

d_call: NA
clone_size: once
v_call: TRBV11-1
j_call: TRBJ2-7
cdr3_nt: TGTGCCAGCAGCTTAGAATCTTCCTACGAGCAGTACTTC
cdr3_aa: CASSLESSYEQYF

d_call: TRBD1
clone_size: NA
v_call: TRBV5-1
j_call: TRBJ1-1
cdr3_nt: TGCGCCAGCTCCGCGAACAGGGGGCGCGTAGGCGAAGCTTTCTTT
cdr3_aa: CASSANRGRVGEAFF

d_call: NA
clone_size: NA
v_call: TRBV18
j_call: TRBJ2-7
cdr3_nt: TGTGCCAGCTCACCTACAGGGAACGAGCAGTACTTC
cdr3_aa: CASSPTGNEQYF

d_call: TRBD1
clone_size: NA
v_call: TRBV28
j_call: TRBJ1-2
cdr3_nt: TGTGCCAGCAGTCAGACAGGGAGTAACTATGGCTACACCTTC
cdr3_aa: CASSQTGSNYGYTF

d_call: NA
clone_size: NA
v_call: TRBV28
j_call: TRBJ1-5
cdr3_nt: TGTGCCAGCAGTTTGGAGGCCAATCAGCCCCAGCATTTT
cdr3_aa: CASSLEANQPQHF

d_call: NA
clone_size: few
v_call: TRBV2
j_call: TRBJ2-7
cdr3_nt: TGTGCCAGCAGTGGGAGCTCCTACGAGCAGTACTTC
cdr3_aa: CASSGSSYEQYF

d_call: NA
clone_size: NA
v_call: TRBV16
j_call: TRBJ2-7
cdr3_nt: TGTGCCAGCAGCCAATCTCGGGGAAAACACTCCTACGAGCAGTACTTC
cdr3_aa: CASSQSRGKHSYEQYF

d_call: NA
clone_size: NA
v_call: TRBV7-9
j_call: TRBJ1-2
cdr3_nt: TGTGCCAGCAGCTTAGGAATTGACACAGACTATGGCTACACCTTC
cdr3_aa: CASSLGIDTDYGYTF

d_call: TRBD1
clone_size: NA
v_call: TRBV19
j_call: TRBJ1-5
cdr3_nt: TGTGCCAGTAGTATACAGGGGGCTGCAGGCAATCAGCCCCAGCATTTT
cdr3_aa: CASSIQGAAGNQPQHF

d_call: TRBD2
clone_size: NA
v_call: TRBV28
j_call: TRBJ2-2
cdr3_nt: TGTGCCAGCAGTGGAGCGGGAGTGGTGTCCGCCGGGGAGCTGTTTTTT
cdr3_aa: CASSGAGVVSAGELFF

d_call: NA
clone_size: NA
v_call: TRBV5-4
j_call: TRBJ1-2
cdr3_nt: TGTGCCAGCAGCTTCGCCCATAGCGATGGCTACACCTTC
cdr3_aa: CASSFAHSDGYTF

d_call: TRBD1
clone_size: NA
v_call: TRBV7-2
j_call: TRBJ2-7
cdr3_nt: TGTGCCAGCAGCACACAGGGGAGCGAGCAGTACTTC
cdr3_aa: CASSTQGSEQYF

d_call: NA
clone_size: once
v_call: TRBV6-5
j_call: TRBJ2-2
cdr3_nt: TGTGCCAGCAAGAGGGTTACGGACACCGGGGAGCTGTTTTTT
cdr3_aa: CASKRVTDTGELFF

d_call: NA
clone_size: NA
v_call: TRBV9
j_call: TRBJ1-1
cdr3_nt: TGTGCCGCGGGGTCGGGACCAAACACTGAAGCTTTCTTT
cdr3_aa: CAAGSGPNTEAFF

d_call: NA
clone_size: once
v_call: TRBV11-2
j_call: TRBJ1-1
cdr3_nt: TGTGCCAGCAGCGACGCACGGAGGGACAACACTGAAGCTTTCTTT
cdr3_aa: CASSDARRDNTEAFF

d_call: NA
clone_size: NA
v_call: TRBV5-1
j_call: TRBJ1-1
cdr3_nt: TGCGCCAGCAGCTTGAATTCGGCGGGGACCACTGAAGCTTTCTTT
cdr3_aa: CASSLNSAGTTEAFF